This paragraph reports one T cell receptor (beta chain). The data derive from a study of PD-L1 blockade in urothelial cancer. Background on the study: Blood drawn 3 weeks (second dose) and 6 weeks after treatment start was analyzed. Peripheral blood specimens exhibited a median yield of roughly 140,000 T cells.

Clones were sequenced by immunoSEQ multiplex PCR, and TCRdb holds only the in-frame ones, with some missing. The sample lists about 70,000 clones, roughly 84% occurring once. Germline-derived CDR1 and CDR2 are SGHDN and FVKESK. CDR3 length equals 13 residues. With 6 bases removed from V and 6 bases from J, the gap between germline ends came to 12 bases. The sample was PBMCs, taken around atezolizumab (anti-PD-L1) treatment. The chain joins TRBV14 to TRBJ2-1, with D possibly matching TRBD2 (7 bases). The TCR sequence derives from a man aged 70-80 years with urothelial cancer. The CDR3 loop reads CASRQGGANEQFF. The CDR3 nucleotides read TGTGCCAGCAGACAGGGAGGGGCCAATGAGCAGTTCTTC.